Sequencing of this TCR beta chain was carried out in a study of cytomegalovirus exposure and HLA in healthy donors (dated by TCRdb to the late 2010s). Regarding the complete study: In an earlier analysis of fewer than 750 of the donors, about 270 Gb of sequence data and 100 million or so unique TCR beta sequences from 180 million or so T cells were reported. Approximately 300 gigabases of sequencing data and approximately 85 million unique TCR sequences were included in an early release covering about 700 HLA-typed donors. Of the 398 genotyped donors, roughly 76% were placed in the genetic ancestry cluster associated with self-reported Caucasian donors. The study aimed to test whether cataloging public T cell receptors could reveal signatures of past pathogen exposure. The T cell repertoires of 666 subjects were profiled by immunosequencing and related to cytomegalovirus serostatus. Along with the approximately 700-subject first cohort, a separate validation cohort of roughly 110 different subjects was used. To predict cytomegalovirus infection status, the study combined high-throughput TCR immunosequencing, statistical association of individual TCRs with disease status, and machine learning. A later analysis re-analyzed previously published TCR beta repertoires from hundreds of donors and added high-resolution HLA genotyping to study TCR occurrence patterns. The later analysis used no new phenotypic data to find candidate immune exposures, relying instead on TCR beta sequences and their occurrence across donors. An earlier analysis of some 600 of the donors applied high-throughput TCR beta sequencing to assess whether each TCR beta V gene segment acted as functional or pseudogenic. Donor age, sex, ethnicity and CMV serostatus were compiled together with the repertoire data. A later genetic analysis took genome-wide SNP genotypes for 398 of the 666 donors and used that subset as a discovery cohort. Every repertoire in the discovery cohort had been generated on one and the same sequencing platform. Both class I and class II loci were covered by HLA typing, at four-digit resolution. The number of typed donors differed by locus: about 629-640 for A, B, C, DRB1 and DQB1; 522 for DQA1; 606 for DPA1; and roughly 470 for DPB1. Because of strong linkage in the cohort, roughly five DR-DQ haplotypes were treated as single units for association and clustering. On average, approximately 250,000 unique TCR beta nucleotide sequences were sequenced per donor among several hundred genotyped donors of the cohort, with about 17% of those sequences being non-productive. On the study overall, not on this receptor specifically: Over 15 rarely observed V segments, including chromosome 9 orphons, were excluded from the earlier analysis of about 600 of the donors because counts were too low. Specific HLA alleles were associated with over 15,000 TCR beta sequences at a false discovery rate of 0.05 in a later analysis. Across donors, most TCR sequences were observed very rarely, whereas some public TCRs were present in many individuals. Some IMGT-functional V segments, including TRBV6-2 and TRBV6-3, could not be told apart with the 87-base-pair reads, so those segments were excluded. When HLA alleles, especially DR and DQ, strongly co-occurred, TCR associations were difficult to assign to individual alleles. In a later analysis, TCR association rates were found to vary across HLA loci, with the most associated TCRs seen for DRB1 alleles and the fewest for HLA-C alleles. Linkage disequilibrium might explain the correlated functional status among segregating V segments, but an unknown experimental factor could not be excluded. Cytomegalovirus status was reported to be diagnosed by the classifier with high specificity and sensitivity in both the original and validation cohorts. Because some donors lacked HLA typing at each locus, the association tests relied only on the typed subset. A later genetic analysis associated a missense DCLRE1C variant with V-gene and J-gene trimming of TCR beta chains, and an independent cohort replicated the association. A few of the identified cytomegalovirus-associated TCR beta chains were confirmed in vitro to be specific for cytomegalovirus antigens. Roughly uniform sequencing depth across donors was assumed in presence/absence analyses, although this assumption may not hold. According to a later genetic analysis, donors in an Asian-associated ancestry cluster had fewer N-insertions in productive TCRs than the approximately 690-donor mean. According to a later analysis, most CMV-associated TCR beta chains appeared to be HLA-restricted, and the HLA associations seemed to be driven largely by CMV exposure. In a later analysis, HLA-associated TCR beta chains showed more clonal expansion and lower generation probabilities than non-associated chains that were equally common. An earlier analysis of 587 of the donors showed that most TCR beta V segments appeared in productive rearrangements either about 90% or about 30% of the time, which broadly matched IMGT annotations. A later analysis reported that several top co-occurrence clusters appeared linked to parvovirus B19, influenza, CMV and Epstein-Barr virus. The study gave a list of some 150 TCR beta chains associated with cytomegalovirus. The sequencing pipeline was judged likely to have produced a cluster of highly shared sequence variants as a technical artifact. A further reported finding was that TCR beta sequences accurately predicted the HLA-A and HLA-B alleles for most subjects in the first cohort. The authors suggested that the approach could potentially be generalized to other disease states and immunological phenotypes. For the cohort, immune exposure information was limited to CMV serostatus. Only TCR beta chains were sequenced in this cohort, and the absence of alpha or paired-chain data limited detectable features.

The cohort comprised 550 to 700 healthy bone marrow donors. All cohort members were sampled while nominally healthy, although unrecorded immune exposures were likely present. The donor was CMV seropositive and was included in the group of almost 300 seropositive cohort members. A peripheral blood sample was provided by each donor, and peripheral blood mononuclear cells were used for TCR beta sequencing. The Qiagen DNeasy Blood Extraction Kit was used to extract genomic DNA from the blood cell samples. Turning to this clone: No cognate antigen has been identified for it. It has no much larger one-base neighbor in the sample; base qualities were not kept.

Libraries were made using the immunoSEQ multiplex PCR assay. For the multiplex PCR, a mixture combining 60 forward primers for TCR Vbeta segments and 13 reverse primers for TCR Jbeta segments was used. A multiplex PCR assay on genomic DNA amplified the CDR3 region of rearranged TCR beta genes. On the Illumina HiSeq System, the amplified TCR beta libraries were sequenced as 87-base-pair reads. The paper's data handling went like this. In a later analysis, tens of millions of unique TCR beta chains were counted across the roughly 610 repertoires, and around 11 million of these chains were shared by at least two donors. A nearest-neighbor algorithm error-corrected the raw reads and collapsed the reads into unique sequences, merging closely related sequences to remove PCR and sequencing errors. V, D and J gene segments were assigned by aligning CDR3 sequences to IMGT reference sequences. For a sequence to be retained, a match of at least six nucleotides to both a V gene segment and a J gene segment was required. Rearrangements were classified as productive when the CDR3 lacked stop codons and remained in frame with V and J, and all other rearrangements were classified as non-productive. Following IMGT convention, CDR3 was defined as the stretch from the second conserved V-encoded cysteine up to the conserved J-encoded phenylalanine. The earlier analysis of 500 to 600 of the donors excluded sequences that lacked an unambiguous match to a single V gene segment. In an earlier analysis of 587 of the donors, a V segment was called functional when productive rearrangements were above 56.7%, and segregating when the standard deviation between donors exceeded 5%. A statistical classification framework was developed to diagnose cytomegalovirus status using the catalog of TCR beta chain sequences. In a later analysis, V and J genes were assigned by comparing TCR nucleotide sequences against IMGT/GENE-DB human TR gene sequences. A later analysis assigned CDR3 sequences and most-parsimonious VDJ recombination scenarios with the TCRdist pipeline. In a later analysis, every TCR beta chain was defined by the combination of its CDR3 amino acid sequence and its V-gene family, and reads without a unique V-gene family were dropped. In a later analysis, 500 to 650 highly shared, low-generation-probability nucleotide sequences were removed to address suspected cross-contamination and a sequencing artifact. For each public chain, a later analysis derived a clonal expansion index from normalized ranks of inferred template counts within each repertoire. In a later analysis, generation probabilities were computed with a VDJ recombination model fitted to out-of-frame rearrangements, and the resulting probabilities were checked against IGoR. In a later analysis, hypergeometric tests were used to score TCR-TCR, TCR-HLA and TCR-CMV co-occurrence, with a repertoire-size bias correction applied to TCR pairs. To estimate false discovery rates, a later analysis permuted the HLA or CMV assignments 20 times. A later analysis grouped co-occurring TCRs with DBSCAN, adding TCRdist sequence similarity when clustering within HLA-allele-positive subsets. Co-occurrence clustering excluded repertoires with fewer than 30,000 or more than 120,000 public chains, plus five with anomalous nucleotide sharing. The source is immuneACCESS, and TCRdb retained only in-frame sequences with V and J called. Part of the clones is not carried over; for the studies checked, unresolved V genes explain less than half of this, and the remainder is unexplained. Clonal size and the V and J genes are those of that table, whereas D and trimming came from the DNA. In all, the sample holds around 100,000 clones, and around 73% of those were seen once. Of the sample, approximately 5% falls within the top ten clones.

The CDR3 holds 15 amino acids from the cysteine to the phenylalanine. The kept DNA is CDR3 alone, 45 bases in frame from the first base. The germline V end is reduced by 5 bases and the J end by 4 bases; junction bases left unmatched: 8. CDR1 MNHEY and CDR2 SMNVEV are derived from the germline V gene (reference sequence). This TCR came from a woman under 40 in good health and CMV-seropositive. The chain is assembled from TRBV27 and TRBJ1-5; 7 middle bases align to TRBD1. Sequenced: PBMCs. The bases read TGTGCCAGCAGTACGACAGGGACTCGGAATCAGCCCCAGCATTTT. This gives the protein CASSTTGTRNQPQHF.